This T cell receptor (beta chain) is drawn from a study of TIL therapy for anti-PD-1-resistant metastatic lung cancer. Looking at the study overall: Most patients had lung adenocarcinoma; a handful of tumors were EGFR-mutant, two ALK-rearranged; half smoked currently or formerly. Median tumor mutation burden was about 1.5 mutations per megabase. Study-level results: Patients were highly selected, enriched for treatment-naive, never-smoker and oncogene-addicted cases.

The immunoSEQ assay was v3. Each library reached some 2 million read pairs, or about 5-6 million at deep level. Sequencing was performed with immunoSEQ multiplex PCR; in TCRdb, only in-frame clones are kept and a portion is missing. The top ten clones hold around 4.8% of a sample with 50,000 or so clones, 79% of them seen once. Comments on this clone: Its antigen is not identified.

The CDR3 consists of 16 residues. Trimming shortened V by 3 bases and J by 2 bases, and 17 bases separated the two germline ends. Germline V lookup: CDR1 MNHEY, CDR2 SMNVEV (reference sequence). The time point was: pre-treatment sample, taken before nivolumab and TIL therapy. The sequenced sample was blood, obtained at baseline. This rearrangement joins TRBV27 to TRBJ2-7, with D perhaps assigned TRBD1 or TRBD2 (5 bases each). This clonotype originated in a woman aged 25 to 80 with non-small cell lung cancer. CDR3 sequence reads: CASSLGWGIGPYEQYF. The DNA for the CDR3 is TGTGCCAGCAGTTTGGGCTGGGGGATTGGACCCTACGAGCAGTACTTC.